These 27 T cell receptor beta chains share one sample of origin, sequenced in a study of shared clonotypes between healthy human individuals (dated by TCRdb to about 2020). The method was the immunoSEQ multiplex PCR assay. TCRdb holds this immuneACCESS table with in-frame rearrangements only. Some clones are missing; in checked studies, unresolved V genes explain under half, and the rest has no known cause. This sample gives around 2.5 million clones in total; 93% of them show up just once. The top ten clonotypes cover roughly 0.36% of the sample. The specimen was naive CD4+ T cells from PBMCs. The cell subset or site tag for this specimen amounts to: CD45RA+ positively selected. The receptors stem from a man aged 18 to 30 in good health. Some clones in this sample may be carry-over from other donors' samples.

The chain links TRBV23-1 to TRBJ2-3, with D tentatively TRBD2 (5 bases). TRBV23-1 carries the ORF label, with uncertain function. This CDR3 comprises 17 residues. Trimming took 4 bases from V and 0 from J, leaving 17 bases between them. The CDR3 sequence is CASSLPLSEDSTDTQYF. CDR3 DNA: TGCGCCAGCAGTCTCCCGCTTAGCGAGGATAGCACAGATACGCAGTATTTT.

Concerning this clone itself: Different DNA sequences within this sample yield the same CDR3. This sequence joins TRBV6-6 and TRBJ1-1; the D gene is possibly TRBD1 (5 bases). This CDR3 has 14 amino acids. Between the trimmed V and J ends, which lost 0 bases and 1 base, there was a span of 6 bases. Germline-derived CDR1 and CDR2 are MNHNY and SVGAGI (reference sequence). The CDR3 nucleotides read TGTGCCAGCAGTTACTCGGGGGGGAACACTGAAGCTTTCTTT. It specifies CASSYSGGNTEAFF.

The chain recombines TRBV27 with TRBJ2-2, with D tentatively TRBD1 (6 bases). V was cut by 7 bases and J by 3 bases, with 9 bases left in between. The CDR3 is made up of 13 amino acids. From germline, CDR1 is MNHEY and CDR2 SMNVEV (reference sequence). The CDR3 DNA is TGTGCCAGCAATACAGGGTACACCGGGGAGCTGTTTTTT. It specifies CASNTGYTGELFF.

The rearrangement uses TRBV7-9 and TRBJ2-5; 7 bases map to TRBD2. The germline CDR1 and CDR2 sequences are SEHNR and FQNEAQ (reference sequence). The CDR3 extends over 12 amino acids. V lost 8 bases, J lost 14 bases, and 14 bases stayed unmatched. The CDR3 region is CASSAYSGRSYF. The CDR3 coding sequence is TGTGCCAGCTCAGCTTACTCCGGGAGGTCCTACTTC. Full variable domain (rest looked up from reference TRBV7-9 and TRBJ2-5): DTGVSQNPRHKITKRGQNVTFRCDPISEHNRLYWYRQTLGQGPEFLTYFQNEAQLEKSRLLSDRFSAERPKGSFSTLEIQRTEQGDSAMYLCASSAYSGRSYFGPGTRLLVL.

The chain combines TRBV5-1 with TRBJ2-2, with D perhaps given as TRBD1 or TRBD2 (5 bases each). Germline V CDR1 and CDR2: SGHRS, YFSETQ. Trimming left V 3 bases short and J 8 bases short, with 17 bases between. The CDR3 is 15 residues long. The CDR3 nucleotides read TGCGCCAGCAGCTCCTCCGGGACCCCTTTGGGGGAGCTGTTTTTT. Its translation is CASSSSGTPLGELFF.

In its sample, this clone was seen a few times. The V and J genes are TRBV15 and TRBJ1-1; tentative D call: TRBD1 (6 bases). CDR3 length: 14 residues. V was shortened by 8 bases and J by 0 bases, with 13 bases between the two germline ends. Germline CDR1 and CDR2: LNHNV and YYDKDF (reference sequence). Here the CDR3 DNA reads TGTGCCACCGATACAGGGACCTTGAACACTGAAGCTTTCTTT. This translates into CATDTGTLNTEAFF. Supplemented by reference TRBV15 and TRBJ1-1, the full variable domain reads DAMVIQNPRYQVTQFGKPVTLSCSQTLNHNVMYWYQQKSSQAPKLLFHYYDKDFNNEADTPDNFQSRRPNTSFCFLDIRSPGLGDTAMYLCATDTGTLNTEAFFGQGTRLTVV.

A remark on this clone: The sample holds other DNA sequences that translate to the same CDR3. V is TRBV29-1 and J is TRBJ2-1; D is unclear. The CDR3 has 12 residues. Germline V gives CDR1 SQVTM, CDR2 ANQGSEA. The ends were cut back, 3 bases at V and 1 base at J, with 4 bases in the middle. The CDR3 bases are TGCAGCGTTGAGCGATCCTACAATGAGCAGTTCTTC. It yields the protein CSVERSYNEQFF.

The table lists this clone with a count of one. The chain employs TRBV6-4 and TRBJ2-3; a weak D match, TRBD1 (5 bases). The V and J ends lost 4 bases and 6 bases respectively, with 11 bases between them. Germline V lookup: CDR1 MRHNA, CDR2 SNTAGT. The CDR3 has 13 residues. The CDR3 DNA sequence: TGTGCCAGCAGTGCCTCAGGGTGGGATACGCAGTATTTT. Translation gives CASSASGWDTQYF.

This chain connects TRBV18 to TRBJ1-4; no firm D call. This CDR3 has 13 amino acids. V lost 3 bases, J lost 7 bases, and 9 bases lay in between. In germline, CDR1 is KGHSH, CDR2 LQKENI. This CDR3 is CASSPGALEKLFF. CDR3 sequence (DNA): TGTGCCAGCTCACCCGGCGCGCTTGAAAAACTGTTTTTT.

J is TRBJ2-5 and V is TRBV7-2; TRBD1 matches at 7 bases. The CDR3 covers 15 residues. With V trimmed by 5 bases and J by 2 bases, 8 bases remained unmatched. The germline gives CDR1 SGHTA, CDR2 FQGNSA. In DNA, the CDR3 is TGTGCCAGCAGCCGACAGGGTCCCGGACAAGAGACCCAGTACTTC. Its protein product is CASSRQGPGQETQYF.

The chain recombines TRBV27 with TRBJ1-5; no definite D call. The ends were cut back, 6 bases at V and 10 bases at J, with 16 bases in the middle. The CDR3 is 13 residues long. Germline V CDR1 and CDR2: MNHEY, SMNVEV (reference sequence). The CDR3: CASRPDLFSPQHF. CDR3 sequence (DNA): TGTGCCAGCAGACCGGACCTCTTTAGCCCCCAGCATTTT.

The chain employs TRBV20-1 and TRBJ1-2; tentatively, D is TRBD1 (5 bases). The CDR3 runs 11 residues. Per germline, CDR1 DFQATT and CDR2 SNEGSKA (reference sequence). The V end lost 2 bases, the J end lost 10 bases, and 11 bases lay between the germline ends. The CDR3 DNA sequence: TGCAGTGCTAGATTTCAAGGGGCCTACACCTTC. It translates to CSARFQGAYTF.

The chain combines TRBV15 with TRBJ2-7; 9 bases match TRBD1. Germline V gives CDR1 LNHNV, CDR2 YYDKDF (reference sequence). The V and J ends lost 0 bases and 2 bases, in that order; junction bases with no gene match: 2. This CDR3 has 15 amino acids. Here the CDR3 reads CATSRDRDRAYEQYF. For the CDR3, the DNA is TGTGCCACCAGCAGAGATAGGGACAGGGCCTACGAGCAGTACTTC.

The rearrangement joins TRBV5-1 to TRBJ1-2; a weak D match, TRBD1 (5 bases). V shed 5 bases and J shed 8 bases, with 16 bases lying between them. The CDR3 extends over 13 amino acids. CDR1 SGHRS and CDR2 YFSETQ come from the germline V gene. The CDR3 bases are TGCGCCAGCAGTCTCCGGGGGTCCGGCGGCTACACCTTC. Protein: CASSLRGSGGYTF. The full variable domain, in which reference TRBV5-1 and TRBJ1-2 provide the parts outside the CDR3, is KAGVTQTPRYLIKTRGQQVTLSCSPISGHRSVSWYQQTPGQGLQFLFEYFSETQRNKGNFPGRFSGRQFSNSRSEMNVSTLELGDSALYLCASSLRGSGGYTFGSGTRLTVV.

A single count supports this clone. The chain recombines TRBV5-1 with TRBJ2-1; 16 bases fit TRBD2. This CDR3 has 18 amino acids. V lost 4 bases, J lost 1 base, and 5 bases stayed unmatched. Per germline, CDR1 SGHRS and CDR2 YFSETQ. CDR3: CASSPGLAGGGSYNEQFF. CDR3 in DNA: TGCGCCAGCAGCCCGGGACTAGCGGGAGGGGGGTCCTACAATGAGCAGTTCTTC.

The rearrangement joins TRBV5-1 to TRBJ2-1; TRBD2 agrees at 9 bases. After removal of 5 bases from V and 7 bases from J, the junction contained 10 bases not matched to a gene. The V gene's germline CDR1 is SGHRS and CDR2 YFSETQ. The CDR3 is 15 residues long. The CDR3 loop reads CASSSIAGAKNEQFF. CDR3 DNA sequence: TGCGCCAGCAGTAGTATAGCGGGAGCAAAAAATGAGCAGTTCTTC. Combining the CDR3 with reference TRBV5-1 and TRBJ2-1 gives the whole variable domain KAGVTQTPRYLIKTRGQQVTLSCSPISGHRSVSWYQQTPGQGLQFLFEYFSETQRNKGNFPGRFSGRQFSNSRSEMNVSTLELGDSALYLCASSSIAGAKNEQFFGPGTRLTVL.

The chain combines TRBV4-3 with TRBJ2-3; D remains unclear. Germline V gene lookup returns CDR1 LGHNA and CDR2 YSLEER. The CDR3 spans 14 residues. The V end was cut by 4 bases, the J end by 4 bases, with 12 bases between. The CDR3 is CASSRRISADTQYF. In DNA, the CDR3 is TGCGCCAGCAGCCGCCGAATATCCGCAGATACGCAGTATTTT.

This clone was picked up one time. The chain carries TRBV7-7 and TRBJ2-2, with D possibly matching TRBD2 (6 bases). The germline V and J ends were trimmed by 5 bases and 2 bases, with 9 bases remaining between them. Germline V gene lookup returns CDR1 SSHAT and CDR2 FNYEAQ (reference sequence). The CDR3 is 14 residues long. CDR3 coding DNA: TGTGCCAGCAGCCTGGACTACAACACCGGGGAGCTGTTTTTT. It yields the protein CASSLDYNTGELFF.

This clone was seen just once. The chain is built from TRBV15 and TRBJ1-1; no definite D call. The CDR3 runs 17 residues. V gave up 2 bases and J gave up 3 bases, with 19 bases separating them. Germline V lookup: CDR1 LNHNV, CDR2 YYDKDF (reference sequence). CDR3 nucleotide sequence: TGTGCCACCAGCAGACCAACAAGTACAACCAGGCACACTGAAGCTTTCTTT. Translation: CATSRPTSTTRHTEAFF.

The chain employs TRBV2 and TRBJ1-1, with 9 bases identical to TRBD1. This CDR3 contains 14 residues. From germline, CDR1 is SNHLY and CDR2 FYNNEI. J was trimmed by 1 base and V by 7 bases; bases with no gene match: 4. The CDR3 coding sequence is TGTGCCAGCAAAGACAGGGGGAGGAACACTGAAGCTTTCTTT. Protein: CASKDRGRNTEAFF.

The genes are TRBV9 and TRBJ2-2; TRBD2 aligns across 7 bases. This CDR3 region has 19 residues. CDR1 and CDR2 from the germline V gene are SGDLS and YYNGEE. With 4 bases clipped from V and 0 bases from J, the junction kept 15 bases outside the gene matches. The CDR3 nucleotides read TGTGCCAGCAGCCCACCCTGGGGAGGGCGGGCTCCGAACACCGGGGAGCTGTTTTTT. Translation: CASSPPWGGRAPNTGELFF.

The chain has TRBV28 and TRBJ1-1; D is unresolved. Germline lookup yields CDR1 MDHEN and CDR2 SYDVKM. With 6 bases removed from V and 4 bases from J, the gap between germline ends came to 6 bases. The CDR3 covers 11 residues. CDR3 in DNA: TGTGCCAGCAGGTTGTCCACTGAAGCTTTCTTT. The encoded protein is CASRLSTEAFF.

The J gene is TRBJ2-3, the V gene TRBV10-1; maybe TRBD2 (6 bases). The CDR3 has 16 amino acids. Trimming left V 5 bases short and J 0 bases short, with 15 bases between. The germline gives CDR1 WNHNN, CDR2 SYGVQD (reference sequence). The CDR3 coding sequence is TGCGCCAGCAGTCTACTAGCTTCGGGGAGCACAGATACGCAGTATTTT. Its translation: CASSLLASGSTDTQYF.

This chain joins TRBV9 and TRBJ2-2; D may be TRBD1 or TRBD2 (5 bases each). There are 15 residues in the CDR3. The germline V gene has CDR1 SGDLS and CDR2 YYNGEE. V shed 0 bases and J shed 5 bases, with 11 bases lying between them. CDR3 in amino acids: CASSVAGPNTGELFF. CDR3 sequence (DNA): TGTGCCAGCAGCGTAGCGGGACCTAATACCGGGGAGCTGTTTTTT.

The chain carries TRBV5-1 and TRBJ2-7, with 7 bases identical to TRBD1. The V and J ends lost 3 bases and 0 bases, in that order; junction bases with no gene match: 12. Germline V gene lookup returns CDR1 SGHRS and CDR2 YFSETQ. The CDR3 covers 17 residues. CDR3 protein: CASSSSLTGTTSYEQYF. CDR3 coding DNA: TGCGCCAGCAGCTCCTCTCTGACAGGGACGACCTCCTACGAGCAGTACTTC.

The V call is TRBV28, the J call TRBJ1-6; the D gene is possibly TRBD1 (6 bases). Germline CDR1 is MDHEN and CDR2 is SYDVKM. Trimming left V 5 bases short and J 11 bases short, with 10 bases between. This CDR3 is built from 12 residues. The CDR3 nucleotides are TGTGCCAGCAGTCTACAGGGTACACCCCTCCACTTT. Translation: CASSLQGTPLHF.

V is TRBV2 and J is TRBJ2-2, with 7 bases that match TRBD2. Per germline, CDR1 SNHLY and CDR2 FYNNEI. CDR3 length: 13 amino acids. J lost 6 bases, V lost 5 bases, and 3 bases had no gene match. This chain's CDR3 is CASSYGLAGELFF. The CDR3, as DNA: TGTGCCAGCAGTTACGGACTAGCCGGGGAGCTGTTTTTT.